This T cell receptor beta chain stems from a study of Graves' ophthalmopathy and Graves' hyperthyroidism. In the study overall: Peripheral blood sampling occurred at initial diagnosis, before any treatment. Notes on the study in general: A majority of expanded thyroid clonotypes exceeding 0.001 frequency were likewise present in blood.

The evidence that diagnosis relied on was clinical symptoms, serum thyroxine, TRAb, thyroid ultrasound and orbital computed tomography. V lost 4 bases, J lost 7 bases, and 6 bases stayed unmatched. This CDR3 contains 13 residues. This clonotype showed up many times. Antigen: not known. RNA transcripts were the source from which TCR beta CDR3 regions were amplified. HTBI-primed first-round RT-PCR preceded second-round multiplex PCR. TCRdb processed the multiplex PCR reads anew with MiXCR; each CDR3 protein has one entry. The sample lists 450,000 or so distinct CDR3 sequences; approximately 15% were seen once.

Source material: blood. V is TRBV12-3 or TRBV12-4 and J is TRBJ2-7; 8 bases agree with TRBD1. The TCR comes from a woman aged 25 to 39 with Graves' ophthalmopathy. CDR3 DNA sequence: TGTGCCAGCAGTTCCTGGACAGGGAGTGAGCAGTACTTC. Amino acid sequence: CASSSWTGSEQYF.